A single T cell receptor beta chain is shown here with its context. Original data processing: Using reference gene primer amplification, nucleated cell counts were estimated. Produced via immunoSEQ multiplex PCR; TCRdb's table is partial and in-frame only. The V and J calls and clone size come from that table; D and trimming were worked out from the DNA. The sample has 90,000 to 120,000 clones; roughly 90% are singletons. The record originates from a study of blood T cell repertoires in COVID-19. Study context: The origin of the acute and convalescent COVID-19 samples was the United States, Italy and Spain. Sources were T cells, B-cell-depleted T cells, or PBMCs; the material itself was cDNA or gDNA.

Input material: peripheral blood. This TCR came from a man aged 40-49 years with active or convalescent COVID-19.

This chain's CDR3 is CASSPSLGLAGGADTQYF. The CDR3 DNA follows: TGTGCCAGCAGCCCTTCCCTGGGACTAGCGGGAGGGGCAGATACGCAGTATTTT. V gene TRBV28 combines with J gene TRBJ2-3, with TRBD2 matching over 16 bases. The germline V gene has CDR1 MDHEN and CDR2 SYDVKM. The CDR3 spans 18 residues. V lost 6 bases to trimming and J lost 4 bases; unmatched junction nucleotides: 10. Supplemented by reference TRBV28 and TRBJ2-3, the full variable domain reads DVKVTQSSRYLVKRTGEKVFLECVQDMDHENMFWYRQDPGLGLRLIYFSYDVKMKEKGDIPEGYSVSREKKERFSLILESASTNQTSMYLCASSPSLGLAGGADTQYFGPGTRLTVL.